The 10 T cell receptor beta chains below all came from one sample that was sequenced in a study of spatial heterogeneity in lung cancer. Time point defined: sample taken at primary tumor resection. Tumor, nontumor lung or frozen PBMC supplied whole RNA, sequenced without sorting. TCRdb reprocessed the 5' RACE reads via MiXCR and lists one record per CDR3 protein. The repertoire holds around 19,000 distinct CDR3 sequences, with 20% to 25% as singletons. The specimen was PBMCs, collected at surgery. Receptors were obtained from a female donor with early-stage non-small cell lung cancer.

The chain uses TRBV25-1 and TRBJ2-7; 8 bases map to TRBD2. This CDR3 is 14 amino acids long. V lost 5 bases, J lost 6 bases, and 9 bases stayed unmatched. From germline, CDR1 is MGHDK and CDR2 SYGVNS. CDR3 protein: CASSPPGLGGEQYV. As DNA, the CDR3 is TGTGCCAGCAGTCCACCGGGACTAGGGGGCGAGCAGTACGTC.

This clonotype has at least ten counts. This chain uses TRBV5-1 with TRBJ2-3, with 8 bases matching TRBD2. Looked up from germline, CDR1 is SGHRS and CDR2 is YFSETQ. With V trimmed by 4 bases and J by 2 bases, 9 bases remained unmatched. This CDR3 spans 16 amino acids. For the CDR3, the DNA is TGCGCCAGCAGCGAAAAGACTAGCGCGATCACAGATACGCAGTATTTT. It translates to CASSEKTSAITDTQYF.

V is TRBV12-5 and J is TRBJ1-1; tentatively, D is TRBD1 (6 bases). The germline CDR1 and CDR2 sequences are LGHNT and FRNRAP. This CDR3 is 11 amino acids long. Trimming removed 2 bases at V and 11 bases at J, with 9 bases between. The CDR3 DNA follows: TGTGCTAGTGGTTTGACAGGGCGGGCTTTCTTT. Its protein is CASGLTGRAFF.

This clonotype is termed medium-sized. The chain carries TRBV29-1 and TRBJ2-7; no reliable D call. Looked up from germline, CDR1 is SQVTM and CDR2 is ANQGSEA. This CDR3 spans 14 amino acids. The CDR3 reads CSIPDPTYLFEQYF. The CDR3 DNA sequence: TGCAGTATTCCGGACCCCACTTACCTGTTCGAGCAGTACTTC.

This clonotype was counted only a few times. This chain connects TRBV7-3 to TRBJ1-1; D may be TRBD1 (5 bases). Per germline, CDR1 SGHTA and CDR2 FQGTGA. V dropped 5 bases and J dropped 3 bases, with 13 bases sitting between them. CDR3 size: 14 residues. Here the CDR3 DNA reads TGTGCCAGCAGCAGCTCGGGACCGTACACTGAAGCTTTCTTT. Amino acid sequence: CASSSSGPYTEAFF.

This clonotype is classed as medium-sized (0.01 to 0.1%). The chain carries TRBV15 and TRBJ2-2, with 12 bases aligning to TRBD2. J gave up 5 bases and V 6 bases, and 7 bases lay outside the gene matches. Germline lookup yields CDR1 LNHNV and CDR2 YYDKDF (reference sequence). This CDR3 comprises 16 residues. In DNA form, the CDR3 reads TGTGCCACCAGGGGGCTAGCGGGAGGGCGGACCGGGGAGCTGTTTTTT. This gives the protein CATRGLAGGRTGELFF. Looking up the rest from reference TRBV15 and TRBJ2-2 gives the full variable domain: DAMVIQNPRYQVTQFGKPVTLSCSQTLNHNVMYWYQQKSSQAPKLLFHYYDKDFNNEADTPDNFQSRRPNTSFCFLDIRSPGLGDTAMYLCATRGLAGGRTGELFFGEGSRLTVL.

This clonotype has a count of ten or more. The rearrangement links TRBV12-3 or TRBV12-4 to TRBJ2-7; 9 bases fit TRBD1. The CDR3 runs to 16 residues. J gave up 0 bases and V 6 bases, and 9 bases lay outside the gene matches. CDR3: CASSESRDRASYEQYF. The CDR3, as DNA: TGTGCCAGCAGCGAAAGCCGGGACAGGGCCTCCTACGAGCAGTACTTC.

This clonotype was seen many times. The chain is built from TRBV18 and TRBJ2-6, with a tentative D call TRBD2 (6 bases). V lost 3 bases and J lost 0, with 12 bases in between. This CDR3 spans 17 amino acids. Germline CDR1 KGHSH, CDR2 LQKENI. DNA of the CDR3: TGTGCCAGCTCACCCGTAGGAGGGAGCTCTGGGGCCAACGTCCTGACTTTC. Translated: CASSPVGGSSGANVLTF. Full variable domain (outside the CDR3, taken from reference TRBV18 and TRBJ2-6): NAGVMQNPRHLVRRRGQEARLRCSPMKGHSHVYWYRQLPEEGLKFMVYLQKENIIDESGMPKERFSAEFPKEGPSILRIQQVVRGDSAAYFCASSPVGGSSGANVLTFGAGSRLTVL.

The chain is built from TRBV11-2 and TRBJ2-3, with 8 bases identical to TRBD1. Trimming removed 4 bases from V and 2 bases from J; junction bases left unmatched: 2. Germline values: CDR1 SGHAT, CDR2 FQNNGV. The CDR3 extends over 14 amino acids. The CDR3 DNA reads as TGTGCCAGCAGCTCGACAGGGGCCACAGATACGCAGTATTTT. Amino acid sequence: CASSSTGATDTQYF.

The chain employs TRBV10-3 and TRBJ1-4, with D tentatively TRBD1 (5 bases). This CDR3 contains 15 residues. Looked up from germline, CDR1 is ENHRY and CDR2 is SYGVKD. Trimming pared 3 bases from V and 4 bases from J, leaving 12 bases between. Written as DNA, the CDR3 is TGTGCCATCAGTGATGTCGGGGCCTTTAATGAAAAACTGTTTTTT. Translated, it gives CAISDVGAFNEKLFF.